This note documents a single T cell receptor (beta chain) sequence. Its antigen target is currently unknown. These data come from a study of T cells expressing NK-cell markers (dated by TCRdb to about 2020). Looking at the study overall: Under ten donors provided sorted CD3+CD56+NKG2C+, CD3+CD56+NKG2C- and CD3+CD56-NKG2C+ T-cell subsets, whose TCR beta-chain repertoires were profiled. The study sequenced eight donors, all healthy volunteers chosen at random: three men and five women. Of the eight sequenced donors, seven were found to be HCMV-seropositive and one was found to be HCMV-seronegative. The libraries were sequenced on Illumina HiSeq 2000/2500, MiSeq or NextSeq, producing 2 x 150 bp reads. General findings and caveats noted by the study authors: Whether the expanded NKG2C-expressing T cell clones were specific for HCMV antigens remained unclear. Those dominant clonotypes were again the most abundant among CD3+CD56-NKG2C+ cells in a handful of donors, at roughly 28.3-60.1%. In six or seven donors, the dominant CD3+CD56+NKG2C+ clonotypes ranked among the top 10 CD8+ clonotypes, making up roughly 1.0-7.0% of CD8+ T cells.

CDR3 length: 12 amino acids, cysteine to phenylalanine. No DNA was logged. CDR1 ENHRY and CDR2 SYGVKD were looked up in the germline V gene. A commercial ELISA kit detecting HCMV-specific IgG in serum was used to determine HCMV serostatus. Peripheral blood mononuclear cells were isolated from blood by Ficoll density gradient centrifugation. The sample was run on an Illumina HiSeq 2000. The TCR beta cDNA libraries were made using 5'RACE template switching, a step that added both a universal primer site and unique molecular identifiers. Priming for cDNA synthesis came from the TCR beta constant segment, and two successive PCR amplification steps followed. For the original study's pipeline: MIGEC was used to demultiplex reads and group reads by UMI, and MiTCR was used to assemble and quantify clonotypes. To exclude erroneous sequences, only TCR cDNA sequences supported by at least two reads were retained. The tcR package was used for downstream repertoire analysis, with clonotypes matched between fractions based on CDR3 nucleotide sequence plus V segment. Antigen specificity was annotated against VDJdb with VDJmatch, allowing one amino acid substitution in CDR3. TCRdb reprocessed the reads and provides one entry for every CDR3 protein sequence; no DNA is given. Clone size and V and J calls follow TCRdb, not the original study. The sample table gives 550,000 or so distinct CDR3 sequences. Approximately 3.6% of the sample goes to the ten largest clones.

The sequence was obtained from a man aged 18 to 29 in good health. Donor details come from another sample of the same person, matched by shared clones. Recombination joined TRBV10-3 with TRBJ2-1; the TCRdb D gene call, TRBD1, has no DNA to confirm it. The sample was blood T cells: a sorted CD56 or NKG2C T cell subset, CD4+ or CD8+ T cells, or bulk PBMC T cells (not recorded which). This receptor carries the CDR3 CAIWTGGNEQFF.